Presented here are 7 T cell receptor beta chains from one specimen sequenced in a study of T cells after yellow fever vaccination. Via MiXCR, TCRdb re-called the 5' RACE reads, giving one row per CDR3 protein. The sample shows roughly 500,000 distinct CDR3 sequences, 15% to 20% of them seen only once. Sequenced here: PBMCs, sampled 15 days after the yellow fever booster vaccination. The receptors here all came from a man younger than 45 who received the YFV17D yellow fever vaccine.

This clonotype was seen a few times. The chain is built from TRBV5-5 and TRBJ1-5, with D unclear. V shed 5 bases and J shed 2 bases, with 20 bases lying between them. The CDR3 covers 17 residues. CDR1 and CDR2 from the germline V gene are SGHKS and YYEKEE (reference sequence). The CDR3 coding sequence is TGTGCCAGCAGGCCTCCTTGGGTGTGTATCGGCAATCAGCCCCAGCATTTT. Translated, it gives CASRPPWVCIGNQPQHF.

The gene calls are TRBV5-1 and TRBJ2-1, with 10 bases matching TRBD1. Trimming removed 5 bases from V and 8 bases from J; junction bases left unmatched: 10. CDR1 SGHRS and CDR2 YFSETQ come from the germline V gene. The CDR3 loop spans 15 amino acids. The CDR3 DNA follows: TGCGCCAGCAGGAAGATGGACAGGGGGAACGATGAGCAGTTCTTC. It specifies CASRKMDRGNDEQFF.

This clonotype turned up a few times. J is TRBJ2-2 and V is TRBV7-6, with 12 nucleotides matching TRBD1. From germline, CDR1 is SGHVS and CDR2 FNYEAQ. The CDR3 spans 17 residues. J lost 8 bases, V lost 5 bases, and 12 bases had no gene match. CDR3 sequence: CASSPHGTGGAYGELFF. For the CDR3, the DNA is TGTGCCAGCAGCCCACACGGGACAGGGGGCGCTTATGGGGAGCTGTTTTTT.

This clonotype has just a few counts. The genes are TRBV6-1 and TRBJ2-7; 9 bases map to TRBD2. Germline-derived CDR1 and CDR2 are MNHNS and SASEGT. The CDR3 sequence is 16 residues long. Unmatched junction bases numbered 13, after V lost 6 bases and J lost 4 bases. CDR3 protein: CASRALSGSSDYEQYF. The CDR3 DNA follows: TGTGCCAGCAGGGCCCTTAGCGGGAGCTCCGATTACGAGCAGTACTTC.

The chain carries TRBV29-1 and TRBJ2-7; D is perhaps TRBD1 (5 bases). Per the germline V gene, CDR1 is SQVTM and CDR2 is ANQGSEA. V was shortened by 6 bases and J by 1 base, with 22 bases between the two germline ends. The CDR3 length is 16 residues. The CDR3 region is CSVLGRTNPGSYEQYF. CDR3 DNA: TGCAGCGTCCTCGGACGCACCAACCCAGGGTCCTACGAGCAGTACTTC.

The sample holds a few counts of this clonotype. This chain links TRBV18 with TRBJ2-3; D not certain. The CDR3 has 16 residues. V was cut by 2 bases and J by 1 base, with 13 bases left in between. Germline V CDR1 and CDR2: KGHSH, LQKENI. CDR3 sequence (DNA): TGTGCCAGCTCACCAACCAGCTATTCTGGCACAGATACGCAGTATTTT. It codes for CASSPTSYSGTDTQYF.

This clonotype was seen a few times. V gene TRBV4-1 combines with J gene TRBJ2-3, with unresolved D. Per the germline V gene, CDR1 is MGHRA and CDR2 is YSYEKL. Trimming pared 0 bases from V and 2 bases from J, leaving 9 bases between. The CDR3 runs 15 residues. DNA of the CDR3: TGCGCCAGCAGCCAAGAAAGCCTCCACACAGATACGCAGTATTTT. Translation gives CASSQESLHTDTQYF.